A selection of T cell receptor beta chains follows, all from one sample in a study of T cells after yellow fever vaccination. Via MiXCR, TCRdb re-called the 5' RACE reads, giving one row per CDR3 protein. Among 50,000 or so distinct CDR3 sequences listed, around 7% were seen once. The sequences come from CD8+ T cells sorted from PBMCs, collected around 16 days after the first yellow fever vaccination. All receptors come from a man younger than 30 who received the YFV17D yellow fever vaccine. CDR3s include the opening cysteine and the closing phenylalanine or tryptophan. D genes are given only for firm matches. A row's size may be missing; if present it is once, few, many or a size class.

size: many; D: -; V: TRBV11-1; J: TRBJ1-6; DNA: TGTGCCAGCAGCCAAATCGGGCAGGGTTTCTCCTATAATTCACCCCTCCACTTT; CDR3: CASSQIGQGFSYNSPLHF
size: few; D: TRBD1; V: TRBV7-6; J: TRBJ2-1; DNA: TGTGCCAGCAGTTGGACAGGGGACTACAATGAGCAGTTCTTC; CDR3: CASSWTGDYNEQFF
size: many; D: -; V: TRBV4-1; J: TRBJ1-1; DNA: TGCGCCACCCTAAAGGGAACTGAAGCTTTCTTT; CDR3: CATLKGTEAFF
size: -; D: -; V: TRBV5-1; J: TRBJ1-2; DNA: TGCGCCAGCAGCCGCGCAGGCATGCCCAGAGAATATGGCTACACCTTC; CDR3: CASSRAGMPREYGYTF
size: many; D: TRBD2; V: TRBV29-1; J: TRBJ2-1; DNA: TGCAGCGTTGAAGAGGGTGGACTAGCGGGACACAGCAACAATGAGCAGTTCTTC; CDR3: CSVEEGGLAGHSNNEQFF
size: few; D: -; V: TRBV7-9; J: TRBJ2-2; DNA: TGTGCCAGCAGCAATTCAGTCCCCGGGGAGCTGTTTTTT; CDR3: CASSNSVPGELFF
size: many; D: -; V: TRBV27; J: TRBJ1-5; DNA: TGTGCCAGCAGGCCGGGTGGGCGCAATCAGCCCCAGCATTTT; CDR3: CASRPGGRNQPQHF
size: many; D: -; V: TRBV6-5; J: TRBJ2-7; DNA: TGTGCCAGCAGGACGATAGCGGTCGCCTACGAGCAGTACTTC; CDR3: CASRTIAVAYEQYF
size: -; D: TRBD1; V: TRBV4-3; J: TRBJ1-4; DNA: TGCGTCAGCAGCCAAGGTACAGGGGTCACTAATGAAAAACTGTTTTTT; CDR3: CVSSQGTGVTNEKLFF
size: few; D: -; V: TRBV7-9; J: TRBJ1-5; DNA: TGTGCCAGCAGCGATTCCTACGGTGGGGGCCTCGATCAGCCCCAGCATTTT; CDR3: CASSDSYGGGLDQPQHF
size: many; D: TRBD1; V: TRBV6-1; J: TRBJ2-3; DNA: TGTGCCAGCAGCCTCGTTCCAGGGGGCAGCGGAGATACGCAGTATTTT; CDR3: CASSLVPGGSGDTQYF
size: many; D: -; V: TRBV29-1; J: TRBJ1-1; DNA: TGCAGCGTTTTCCTGAACACTGAAGCTTTCTTT; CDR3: CSVFLNTEAFF
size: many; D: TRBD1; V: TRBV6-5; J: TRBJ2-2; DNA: TGTGCCAGCAGCCTGACAGGGCCGAACACCGGGGAGCTGTTTTTT; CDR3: CASSLTGPNTGELFF
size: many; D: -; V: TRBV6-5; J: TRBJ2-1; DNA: TGTGCCAGCAGTTACTCGACCGGGGTAGGGCCAGCGGTCGAGCAGTTCTTC; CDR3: CASSYSTGVGPAVEQFF
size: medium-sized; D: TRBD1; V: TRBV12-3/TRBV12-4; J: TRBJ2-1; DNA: TGTGCCAGCAGACAGGGGATCGGGAATGAGCAGTTCTTC; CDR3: CASRQGIGNEQFF
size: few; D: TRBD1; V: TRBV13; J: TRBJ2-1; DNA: TGTGCCAGCAGCGAGGGGGCGGGTTCCAATGAGCAGTTCTTC; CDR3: CASSEGAGSNEQFF